Described below is a single T cell receptor beta chain sequence and its context. The assay was immunoSEQ multiplex PCR, and TCRdb's table has in-frame clones only and misses some. Of around 180,000 clones listed, roughly 80% are singletons. The data stem from a study of blood T cell repertoires in COVID-19. Across the whole study: The samples span acute and convalescent COVID-19 from the United States, Italy and Spain. Nucleic acid was either cDNA or gDNA, and it came from T cells, B-cell-depleted T cells, or PBMCs.

The sequence derives from a human donor in a cohort sampled during active COVID-19. Specimen: peripheral blood.

The CDR3 nucleotides read TGTGCCAGCAGCATAAATAGCGACTACGAGCAGTACTTC. It encodes CASSINSDYEQYF. V gene TRBV5-6 combines with J gene TRBJ2-7; tentatively, D is TRBD2 (5 bases). CDR1 and CDR2 (germline): SGHDT, YYEEEE. The CDR3 length is 13 residues. V was cut by 4 bases and J by 3 bases, with 11 bases left in between.